The rows below give T cell receptor beta chains drawn from one sample of a study of OX40 agonist ivuxolimab in advanced cancers. Clones were sequenced by immunoSEQ multiplex PCR, and TCRdb holds only the in-frame ones, with some missing. The table includes almost 85,000 clones, 89% detected once. The specimen comprised CD4+ or CD8+ T cells sorted from blood, sampled in a trial of the OX40 agonist ivuxolimab. The receptors here all came from an adult with an advanced solid tumor such as melanoma, head and neck, liver or kidney cancer. Each CDR3 is given without its conserved first and last residue.

ASSALVGEETQY TRBJ2-5 TRBV2
ASSLGQVNEKLF TRBJ1-4 TRBV5-6
ASPTLDNQPQH TRBJ1-5 TRBV6-5
ASSSKGPGPNEKLF TRBJ1-4 TRBV5-1
SVEWGRRDTEAF TRBJ1-1 TRBV29-1
ASSRNPDTQY TRBJ2-3 TRBV28
ASTTGSSGNTIY TRBJ1-3 TRBV5-1
ASSSGGPDTQY TRBJ2-3 TRBV5-4
ASSLKGDTEAF TRBJ1-1 TRBV13
ASSAGTSGSGVQF TRBJ2-1 TRBV9
ASTSLRVSGNTIY TRBJ1-3 TRBV11-2
ASSWDGAGYT TRBJ1-2 TRBV5-4
AISGTGLISGANVLT TRBJ2-6 TRBV10-3
ASSPSGTDTQY TRBJ2-3 TRBV7-9